Each of the 9 T cell receptor beta chains below was sequenced from the same sample in a study of post-analysis software for immune sequencing data. Study observations and caveats: Controls had lower frequencies than patients of a handful of TRBV segments, which included TRBV5-6, TRBV5-1 and TRBV20-1.

These receptors are not linked to any known antigen. Unique molecular identifiers featured in each of the TCR beta cDNA libraries. MiXCR, run by TCRdb on the PCR reads, gives a single entry per CDR3 protein. The repertoire holds 820,000 or so distinct CDR3 sequences, with roughly 58% as singletons. Sequencing input: blood. All receptors derive from a girl aged 5-17 years with multiple sclerosis.

In nucleotides, the CDR3 is TGCAGCGTTGTCACCGGATGGGGGCAGTACTTC. Translation: CSVVTGWGQYF. This rearrangement joins TRBV29-1 to TRBJ2-5; D is perhaps TRBD1 or TRBD2 (5 bases each). Per the germline V gene, CDR1 is SQVTM and CDR2 is ANQGSEA. V gave up 4 bases and J gave up 11 bases, with 14 bases separating them. This CDR3 spans 11 amino acids.

The chain uses TRBV7-2 and TRBJ1-6; 8 bases map to TRBD1. The CDR3 runs to 15 residues. After removal of 1 base from V and 12 bases from J, the junction contained 8 bases not matched to a gene. The germline CDR1 and CDR2 sequences are SGHTA and FQGNSA. The CDR3 spells CASSLDRGAEKPLHF. DNA for the CDR3: TGTGCCAGCAGCTTAGACAGGGGGGCGGAAAAACCCCTCCACTTT. The variable domain in full, with the rest retrieved from reference TRBV7-2 and TRBJ1-6, is GAGVSQSPSNKVTEKGKDVELRCDPISGHTALYWYRQSLGQGLEFLIYFQGNSAPDKSGLPSDRFSAERTGGSVSTLTIQRTQQEDSAVYLCASSLDRGAEKPLHFGNGTRLTVT.

The chain combines TRBV20-1 with TRBJ2-1; D may match TRBD1 or TRBD2 (6 bases each). This CDR3 has 15 residues. Germline CDR1 and CDR2: DFQATT and SNEGSKA (reference sequence). V lost 0 bases and J 2 bases, leaving 11 bases between the germline ends. The CDR3 bases are TGCAGTGCTAGAGACTTGAGGGGGGCCTACAATGAGCAGTTCTTC. Amino acids: CSARDLRGAYNEQFF.

V gene TRBV20-1 combines with J gene TRBJ2-1; 11 positions match TRBD1. The CDR3 loop spans 12 amino acids. The V gene end was trimmed by 5 bases and the J gene end by 7 bases; junction bases not matched to a gene: 1. The germline V gene encodes CDR1 DFQATT and CDR2 SNEGSKA (reference sequence). The DNA for the CDR3 is TGCAGTGCTGGGACAGGGGGGAATGAGCAGTTCTTC. Its translation is CSAGTGGNEQFF.

The genes are TRBV12-3 or TRBV12-4 and TRBJ1-1; D may be TRBD1 (5 bases). This CDR3 region has 15 residues. With 3 bases removed from V and 4 bases from J, the gap between germline ends came to 15 bases. The CDR3 spells CASSFSGMSRTEAFF. Here the CDR3 DNA reads TGTGCCAGCAGTTTCTCAGGGATGTCGCGCACTGAAGCTTTCTTT.

The genes are TRBV12-3 or TRBV12-4 and TRBJ2-3, with D possibly matching TRBD2 (5 bases). Trimming pared 3 bases from V and 0 bases from J, leaving 10 bases between. The CDR3 consists of 15 residues. CDR3 sequence (DNA): TGTGCCAGCAGTTTGTGGAGGACCAGCACAGATACGCAGTATTTT. Encoded protein: CASSLWRTSTDTQYF.

V is TRBV6-5 and J is TRBJ1-4; 10 bases are a match to TRBD1. There are 14 residues in the CDR3. V lost 2 bases to trimming and J lost 7 bases; unmatched junction nucleotides: 1. Germline-derived CDR1 and CDR2 are MNHEY and SVGAGI. CDR3 protein: CASSYGQGVEKLFF. CDR3 bases: TGTGCCAGCAGTTACGGACAGGGGGTTGAAAAACTGTTTTTT.

The chain recombines TRBV5-1 with TRBJ2-1; D perhaps matches TRBD2 (6 bases). Per the germline V gene, CDR1 is SGHRS and CDR2 is YFSETQ. The V end was cut by 4 bases, the J end by 6 bases, with 14 bases between. The CDR3 contains 14 residues. CDR3 DNA sequence: TGCGCCAGCAGCGCGGGACCAGACCCCAATGAGCAGTTCTTC. Translating it yields CASSAGPDPNEQFF.

V usage is TRBV2 and J usage is TRBJ1-2, with D perhaps matching TRBD1 (6 bases). In germline, CDR1 is SNHLY, CDR2 FYNNEI. The CDR3 runs to 14 residues. Trimming stripped 6 bases from V and 2 bases from J, with 13 bases between. The CDR3 protein is CASRPGHQNYGYTF. The CDR3 DNA reads as TGTGCCAGCAGGCCGGGACACCAGAACTATGGCTACACCTTC.